The rows below give T cell receptor beta chains drawn from one sample of a study of blood T cell repertoires in COVID-19. Libraries were prepared by immunoSEQ multiplex PCR; TCRdb keeps only in-frame clonotypes and omits some of them. The sample contains roughly 380,000 clones, 89% of which appear only once. Sequencing input: peripheral blood. All receptors come from a woman between 35 and 50 years old with COVID-19, enrolled during active disease. The conserved cysteine and the conserved F or W are not part of the CDR3 here.

ASSSTRQGQSSYNSPLH,TRBV27,TRBJ1-6
ASSSITPLAGVSYNEQF,TRBV7-2,TRBJ2-1
ASSSKDNDGYT,TRBV18,TRBJ1-2
ASSQVPGISYNEQF,TRBV4-1,TRBJ2-1
ASRSGSVGDTQY,TRBV28,TRBJ2-3
ASGLVLVMSGRGDEQY,TRBV12-5,TRBJ2-7
ASSIYGGPTEAF,TRBV27,TRBJ1-1
ASSLILEPVNTEAF,TRBV11-2,TRBJ1-1
ASMSGTVNTEAF,TRBV6-5,TRBJ1-1
ASSLRPLESTDTQY,TRBV7-2,TRBJ2-3
ASSGPGQGNTEAF,TRBV9,TRBJ1-1
AWSVRFARRDMNTEAF,TRBV30,TRBJ1-1
ASSISAQGSGNTIY,TRBV19,TRBJ1-3
ASSPNRQGATSTDTQY,TRBV18,TRBJ2-3
ASSQEGGAQASIHNEQF,TRBV4-1,TRBJ2-1
ATQGAGASTGELF,TRBV6-6,TRBJ2-2
ASSVEGQGAVLT,TRBV9,TRBJ1-2
ASSSPAGGPQAPDTQY,TRBV6-2/TRBV6-3,TRBJ2-3
ATSRDVGTGGGETQY,TRBV15,TRBJ2-5
ASSMAGEQPQH,TRBV19,TRBJ1-5
ASSPTGAQETQY,TRBV7-3,TRBJ2-5
ASSIGGPQH,TRBV19,TRBJ1-5
ASSFPGQGVGYT,TRBV28,TRBJ1-2
ASSYRQAPYEQY,TRBV27,TRBJ2-7
ASSFQGAGEQY,TRBV7-3,TRBJ2-7
ASSFTGSLAAPNTGELF,TRBV5-4,TRBJ2-2
ASSVEAGYYNEQF,TRBV9,TRBJ2-1
SARTGENTIY,TRBV29-1,TRBJ1-3
ASSQGTSGKETQY,TRBV11-2,TRBJ2-5
ASSAFTGSYEQY,TRBV6-2/TRBV6-3,TRBJ2-7
SVQRDRGRNNEQF,TRBV29-1,TRBJ2-1
ASLRTGDSTDTQY,TRBV2,TRBJ2-3
ASSLTGPHTGTDQPQH,TRBV5-6,TRBJ1-5
AWSWDFGEQY,TRBV30,TRBJ2-7
ASSIGNRIIGNTIY,TRBV19,TRBJ1-3
ATLETSGTDTQY,TRBV5-4,TRBJ2-3
ASSPGTIVTDTQY,TRBV5-1,TRBJ2-3
ASSLSLTGTGKT,TRBV27,TRBJ1-2
ASSYLPFDRDSPNEQF,TRBV7-3,TRBJ2-1
ASSSIRQKTQY,TRBV5-5,TRBJ2-5
ASSWAASAIRSEQY,TRBV19,TRBJ2-7
ASRVRGSGGETQY,TRBV19,TRBJ2-5
ASSLLGQGNYGYT,TRBV27,TRBJ1-2
ASSWGLAGTFYEQY,TRBV5-1,TRBJ2-7
ASSPWTGGILSTDTQY,TRBV5-1,TRBJ2-3
SVLGGSGANVLT,TRBV29-1,TRBJ2-6
ASSSRSNTGELF,TRBV7-2,TRBJ2-2
ASTPGGRGAQGYT,TRBV19,TRBJ1-2
ASSPQGGDTQY,TRBV4-3,TRBJ2-3
ASSSQVAGTEAF,TRBV7-2,TRBJ1-1
ASSVGAGWYGYT,TRBV9,TRBJ1-2
ASSTTGVRSPLH,TRBV9,TRBJ1-6
ASSLGLAGSDETQY,TRBV7-9,TRBJ2-5
ASSRTSGSSHEQY,TRBV27,TRBJ2-7
ASSLPVGTGGGYT,TRBV13,TRBJ1-2
ASRRTGGDTEAF,TRBV6-5,TRBJ1-1